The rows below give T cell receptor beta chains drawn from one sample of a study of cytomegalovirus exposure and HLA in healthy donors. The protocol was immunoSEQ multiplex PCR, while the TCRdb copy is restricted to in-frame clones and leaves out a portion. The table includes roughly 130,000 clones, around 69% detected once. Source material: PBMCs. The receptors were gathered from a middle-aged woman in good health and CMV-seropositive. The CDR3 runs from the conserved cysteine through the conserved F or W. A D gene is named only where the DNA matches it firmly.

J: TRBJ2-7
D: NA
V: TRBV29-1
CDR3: CSVPGQGGYEQYF

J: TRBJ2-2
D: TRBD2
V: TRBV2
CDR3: CASSVLAANTGELFF

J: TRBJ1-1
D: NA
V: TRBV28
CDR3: CASSSGDTEAFF

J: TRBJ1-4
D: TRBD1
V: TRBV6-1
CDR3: CASRETGGTEKLFF

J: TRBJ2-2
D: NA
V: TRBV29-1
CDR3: CSVDLQTTGELFF

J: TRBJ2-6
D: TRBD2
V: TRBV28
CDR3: CASSIGTSGGLSGANVLTF

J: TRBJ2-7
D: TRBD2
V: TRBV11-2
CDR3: CASSLGLAGGGSYEQYF

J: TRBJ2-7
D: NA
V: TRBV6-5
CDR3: CASSYLGEGYEQYF

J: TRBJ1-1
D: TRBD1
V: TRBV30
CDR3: CAWRDGKKTWDRSTEAFF

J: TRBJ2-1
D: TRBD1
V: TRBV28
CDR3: CASSLWEGGTGVDEQFF

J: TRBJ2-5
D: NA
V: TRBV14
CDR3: CASSQGSFRGTQYF

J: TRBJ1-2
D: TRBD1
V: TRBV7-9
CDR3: CASSLGQGNYGYTF

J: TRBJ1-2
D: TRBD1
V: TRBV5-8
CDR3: CASSGGQGIDIYGYTF

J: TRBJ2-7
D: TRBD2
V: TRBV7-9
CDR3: CSSSDTGGPYEQYF

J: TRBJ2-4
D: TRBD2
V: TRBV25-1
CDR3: CASSGTSVSIQYF

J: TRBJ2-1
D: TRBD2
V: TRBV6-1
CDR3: CAGDSGGGAYNEQFF

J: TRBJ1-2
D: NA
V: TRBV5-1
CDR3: CASSLEGVGTYGYTF

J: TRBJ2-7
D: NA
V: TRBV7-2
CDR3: CASSPVNYEQYF

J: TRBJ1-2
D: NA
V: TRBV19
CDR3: CASSINQDSYGYPF

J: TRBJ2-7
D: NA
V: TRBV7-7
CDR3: CASSAGEGYEQYF

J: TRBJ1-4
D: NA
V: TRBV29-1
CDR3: CSGQGGEKLFF

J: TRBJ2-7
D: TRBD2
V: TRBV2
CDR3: CASSREDEQYF

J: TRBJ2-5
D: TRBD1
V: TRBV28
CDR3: CASSLTGTGVLGTQYF

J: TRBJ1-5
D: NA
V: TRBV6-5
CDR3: CASSGGSNQPQHF

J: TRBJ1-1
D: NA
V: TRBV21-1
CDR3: CASSSRNRDRANTEAFF

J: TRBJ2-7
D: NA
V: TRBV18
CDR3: CASSPSPGFYEQYF

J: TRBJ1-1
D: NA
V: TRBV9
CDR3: CASSVGAGSLNTEAFF

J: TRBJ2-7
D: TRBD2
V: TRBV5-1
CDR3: CASSSLAGVSYEQYF

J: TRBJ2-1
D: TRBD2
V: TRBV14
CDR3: CASSRTSSPGNEQFF

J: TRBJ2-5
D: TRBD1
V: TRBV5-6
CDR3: CASSLGTAQETQYF

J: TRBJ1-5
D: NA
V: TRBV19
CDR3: CASSPRSTGPQHF

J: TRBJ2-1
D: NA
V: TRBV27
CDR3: CASSFSSYNEQFF

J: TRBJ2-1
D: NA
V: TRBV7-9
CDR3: CASSFAGTFQWVVF

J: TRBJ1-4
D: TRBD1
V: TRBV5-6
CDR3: CASSRPGGPTNEKLFF

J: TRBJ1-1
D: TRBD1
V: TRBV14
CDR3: CASSQGIVTGEAFF

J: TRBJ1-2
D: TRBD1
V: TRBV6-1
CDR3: CASSEIAGQGSNYGYPF

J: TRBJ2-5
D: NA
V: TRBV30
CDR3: CAWRENTRPMETQYF

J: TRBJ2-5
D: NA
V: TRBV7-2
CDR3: CASSPQETQYF

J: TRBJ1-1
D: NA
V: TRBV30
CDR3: CACTRGGSPEAFF

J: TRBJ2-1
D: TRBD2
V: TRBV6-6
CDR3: CASSYSLAGDNEQFF

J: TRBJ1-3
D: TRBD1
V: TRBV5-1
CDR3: CASSLGDSLPPGNTIYF

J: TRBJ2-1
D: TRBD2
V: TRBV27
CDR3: CATSGLAGVEQFF

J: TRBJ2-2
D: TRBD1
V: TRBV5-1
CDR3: CASSFPRGQGNTGELFF